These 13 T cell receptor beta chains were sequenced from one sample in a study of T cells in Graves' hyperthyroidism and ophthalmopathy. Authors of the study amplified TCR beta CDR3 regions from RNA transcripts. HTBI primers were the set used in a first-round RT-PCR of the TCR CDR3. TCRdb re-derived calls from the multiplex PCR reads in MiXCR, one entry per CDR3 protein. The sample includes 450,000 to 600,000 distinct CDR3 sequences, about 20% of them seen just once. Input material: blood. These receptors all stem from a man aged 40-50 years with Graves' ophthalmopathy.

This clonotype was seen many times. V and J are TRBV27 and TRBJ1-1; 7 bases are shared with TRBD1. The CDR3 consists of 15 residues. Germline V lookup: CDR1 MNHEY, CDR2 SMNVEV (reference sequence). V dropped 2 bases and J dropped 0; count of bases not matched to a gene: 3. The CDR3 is CASSLKTGMNTEAFF. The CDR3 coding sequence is TGTGCCAGCAGTTTAAAGACAGGGATGAACACTGAAGCTTTCTTT.

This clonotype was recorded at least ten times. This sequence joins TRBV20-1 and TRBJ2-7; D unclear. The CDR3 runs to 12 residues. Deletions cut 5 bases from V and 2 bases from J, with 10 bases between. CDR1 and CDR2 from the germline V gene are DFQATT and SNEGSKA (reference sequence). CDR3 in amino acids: CSAATATYEQYF. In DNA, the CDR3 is TGCAGTGCTGCGACGGCTACCTACGAGCAGTACTTC.

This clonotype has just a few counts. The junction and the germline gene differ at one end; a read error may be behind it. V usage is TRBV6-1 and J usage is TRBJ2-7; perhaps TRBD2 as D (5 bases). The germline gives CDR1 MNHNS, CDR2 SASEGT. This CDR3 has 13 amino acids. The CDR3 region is CASRELGDYEQCF. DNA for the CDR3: TGTGCCAGCAGAGAACTAGGTGACTACGAGCAGTGCTTC.

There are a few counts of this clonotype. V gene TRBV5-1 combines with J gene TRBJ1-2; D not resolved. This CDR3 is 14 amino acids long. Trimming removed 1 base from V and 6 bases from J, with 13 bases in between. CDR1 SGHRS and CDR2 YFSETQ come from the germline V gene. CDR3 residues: CASSLSPESDGYTF. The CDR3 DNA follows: TGCGCCAGCAGCTTGTCCCCGGAGTCGGATGGCTACACCTTC.

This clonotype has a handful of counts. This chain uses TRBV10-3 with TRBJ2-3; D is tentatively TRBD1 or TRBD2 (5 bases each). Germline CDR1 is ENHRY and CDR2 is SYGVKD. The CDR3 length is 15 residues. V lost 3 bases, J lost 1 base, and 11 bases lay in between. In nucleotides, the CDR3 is TGTGCCATCAGTGAAGAGGGGAAAGGCACAGATACGCAGTATTTT. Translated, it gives CAISEEGKGTDTQYF.

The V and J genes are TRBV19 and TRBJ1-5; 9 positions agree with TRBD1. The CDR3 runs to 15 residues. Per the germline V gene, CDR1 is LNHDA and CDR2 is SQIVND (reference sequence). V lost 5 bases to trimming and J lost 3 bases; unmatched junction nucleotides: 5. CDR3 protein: CASSAGTGNNQPQHF. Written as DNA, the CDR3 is TGTGCCAGTAGTGCCGGGACAGGGAACAATCAGCCCCAGCATTTT.

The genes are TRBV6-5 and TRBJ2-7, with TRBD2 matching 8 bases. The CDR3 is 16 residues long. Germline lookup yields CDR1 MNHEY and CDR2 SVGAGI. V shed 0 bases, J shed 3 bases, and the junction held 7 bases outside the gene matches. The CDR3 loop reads CASSYSRAGDFYEQYF. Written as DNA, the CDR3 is TGTGCCAGCAGTTACTCGAGAGCGGGAGATTTCTACGAGCAGTACTTC.

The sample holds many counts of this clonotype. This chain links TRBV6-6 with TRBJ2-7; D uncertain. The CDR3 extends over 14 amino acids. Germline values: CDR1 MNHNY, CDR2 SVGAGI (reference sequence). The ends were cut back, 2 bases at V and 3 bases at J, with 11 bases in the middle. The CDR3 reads CASSYVAELYEQYF. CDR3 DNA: TGTGCCAGCAGTTACGTCGCGGAGCTCTACGAGCAGTACTTC.

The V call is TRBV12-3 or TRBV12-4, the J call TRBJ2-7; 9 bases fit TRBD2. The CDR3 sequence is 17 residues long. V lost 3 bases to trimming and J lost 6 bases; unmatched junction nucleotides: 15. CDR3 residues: CASSFLPGRGGSTEQYF. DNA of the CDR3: TGTGCCAGCAGTTTCCTTCCGGGGCGGGGGGGCTCGACCGAGCAGTACTTC.

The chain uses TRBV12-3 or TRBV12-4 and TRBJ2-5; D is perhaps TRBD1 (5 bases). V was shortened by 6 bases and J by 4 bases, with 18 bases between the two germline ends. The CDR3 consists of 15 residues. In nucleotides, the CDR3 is TGTGCCAGCAGGACAGACAGTGGGGTTGGAGAGACCCAGTACTTC. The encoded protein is CASRTDSGVGETQYF.

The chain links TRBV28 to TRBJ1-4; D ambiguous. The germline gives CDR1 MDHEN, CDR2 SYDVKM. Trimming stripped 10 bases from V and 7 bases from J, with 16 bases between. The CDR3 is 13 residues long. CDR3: CATDGRRFEKLFF. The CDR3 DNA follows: TGTGCCACCGATGGACGGCGTTTTGAAAAACTGTTTTTT. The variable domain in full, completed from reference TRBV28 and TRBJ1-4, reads DVKVTQSSRYLVKRTGEKVFLECVQDMDHENMFWYRQDPGLGLRLIYFSYDVKMKEKGDIPEGYSVSREKKERFSLILESASTNQTSMYLCATDGRRFEKLFFGSGTQLSVL.

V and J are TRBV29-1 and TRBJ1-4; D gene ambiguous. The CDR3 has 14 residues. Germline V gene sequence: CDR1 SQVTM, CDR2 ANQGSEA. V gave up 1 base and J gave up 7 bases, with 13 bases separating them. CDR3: CSVEGGEVAEKLFF. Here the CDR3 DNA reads TGCAGCGTTGAAGGAGGAGAGGTAGCTGAAAAACTGTTTTTT.

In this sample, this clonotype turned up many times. This CDR3 is CASSGTLGRMNTEAFF. The CDR3 DNA is TGCGCCAGCAGCGGCACTTTGGGCAGGATGAACACTGAAGCTTTCTTT. The genes are TRBV5-1 and TRBJ1-1; no reliable D call. Germline CDR1 and CDR2: SGHRS and YFSETQ. CDR3 length: 16 residues. Trimming removed 4 bases at V and 0 bases at J, with 16 bases between.